This TCR beta chain was recovered during a study of PD-1 blockade in classical Hodgkin lymphoma. Sequencing used immunoSEQ multiplex PCR; TCRdb keeps in-frame clones, though not all of them. The sample includes 24,000 or so clones, under 95% of them seen just once. This clone was detected once. The time point: newly diagnosed, previously untreated cHL patient sample. Starting with thawed PBMCs, CD4+ T cells were purified by magnetic negative selection. PBMCs from patients with newly diagnosed, untreated classical Hodgkin lymphoma served as a comparison group for the relapsed/refractory trial patients. CDR1 LNHNV and CDR2 YYDKDF come from the germline V gene (reference sequence). The CDR3 is 17 amino acids. V shed 6 bases and J 2 bases; nucleotides not matched to a gene: 10.

This receptor was obtained from a human donor with classical Hodgkin lymphoma. The genes are TRBV15 and TRBJ2-2; 9 bases align to TRBD2. The sequenced sample was CD4+ T cells from blood. In nucleotides, the CDR3 is TGTGCCACCAGTCCAAGCGGGGGGCCCGAAAACACCGGGGAGCTGTTTTTT. Protein sequence: CATSPSGGPENTGELFF.